The sequence of this T cell receptor (beta chain) was determined in a study of T cells in narcolepsy. Study-level background: Donors had narcolepsy type 1 or type 2, or were healthy controls.

This clone has only one observation. The antigen remains unidentified. A junction boundary mismatches the germline segment, possibly from a read error. The same CDR3 arises from other DNA sequences in this sample as well. General study findings and limits: HCRT-specific and TRIB2-specific autoreactive clonotypes appeared among same-patient CSF and blood CD4+ clonotypes. Autoreactive clonotypes reportedly recurred in blood of same and different patients, not controls.

Measured with immunoSEQ multiplex PCR; TCRdb has only the in-frame clones, and not every one. In the table there are some 30,000 clones, approximately 87% of which are singletons. Per the germline V gene, CDR1 is SGHTA and CDR2 is FQGNSA. The CDR3 contains 15 residues. Input material: memory (CD45RA-) CD4+ T cells from blood. The receptor was derived from a human donor in good health. The rearrangement links TRBV7-2 to TRBJ1-4, with 9 bases lining up with TRBD1. The CDR3 region has the DNA TGTGCCAGCAGCGTAATTGGGACAGGGAATGAAAAGCTGTTTTTT. Translating gives CASSVIGTGNEKLFF.